One sample yielded the 8 T cell receptor beta chains listed below, sequenced in a study of OX40 agonist ivuxolimab in advanced cancers. Produced via immunoSEQ multiplex PCR; TCRdb's table is partial and in-frame only. The sample consists of around 69,000 clones, 85% of them appearing once. The sample was CD4+ or CD8+ T cells sorted from blood, taken in a trial of the OX40 agonist ivuxolimab. The receptors here all came from an adult with an advanced solid tumor such as melanoma, head and neck, liver or kidney cancer.

The chain combines TRBV6-6 with TRBJ1-1; D is ambiguous. The V end was cut by 10 bases, the J end by 3 bases, with 9 bases between. The germline CDR1 and CDR2 sequences are MNHNY and SVGAGI (reference sequence). The CDR3 totals 11 residues. CDR3 sequence: CATLSHTEAFF. DNA for the CDR3: TGTGCCACCTTGTCTCACACTGAAGCTTTCTTT.

The chain employs TRBV6-5 and TRBJ2-7; perhaps TRBD1 as D (6 bases). Trimming left V 8 bases short and J 8 bases short, with 19 bases between. The CDR3 is 13 amino acids. Germline CDR1 reads MNHEY; CDR2 reads SVGAGI. This CDR3 is CASSLPQGTQQYF. CDR3 sequence (DNA): TGTGCCAGCTCTTTACCCCAGGGGACCCAGCAGTACTTC.

V is TRBV6-5 and J is TRBJ2-2, with D unresolved. The CDR3 sequence is 16 residues long. The V end lost 4 bases, the J end lost 4 bases, and 16 bases lay between the germline ends. In germline, CDR1 is MNHEY, CDR2 SVGAGI. The CDR3 region is CASSFRTGRGTGELFF. The CDR3 DNA is TGTGCCAGCAGTTTCCGGACGGGCCGTGGCACCGGGGAGCTGTTTTTT.

J is TRBJ2-3 and V is TRBV30; 10 nucleotides agree with TRBD2. J gave up 4 bases and V 4 bases, and 2 bases lay outside the gene matches. This CDR3 is 13 amino acids long. Germline V gene data show CDR1 as GTSNPN and CDR2 as SVGIG (reference sequence). The CDR3 sequence: CAWTSGSADTQYF. CDR3 sequence (DNA): TGTGCCTGGACTAGCGGGAGTGCAGATACGCAGTATTTT.

The rearrangement uses TRBV29-1 and TRBJ2-1; 7 bases match TRBD1. The CDR3 covers 13 residues. The J segment lost 0 bases and the V segment lost 7 bases, leaving 3 bases of the junction unmatched. CDR1 and CDR2 (germline): SQVTM, ANQGSEA. As DNA, the CDR3 is TGCAGCGCCCGGGACAGCTCCTACAATGAGCAGTTCTTC. Translated: CSARDSSYNEQFF.

This clone was observed a handful of times. The chain couples TRBV6-5 to TRBJ2-3, with unresolved D. The CDR3 runs to 14 residues. From germline, CDR1 is MNHEY and CDR2 SVGAGI. V lost 6 bases and J 3 bases, leaving 13 bases between the germline ends. The CDR3, as DNA: TGTGCCAGCAGGCTGGCAACGCGGACAGATACGCAGTATTTT. It encodes CASRLATRTDTQYF.

This clone showed up just a few times. The same CDR3 arises from other DNA sequences in this sample as well. The rearrangement joins TRBV11-3 to TRBJ1-2, with D possibly TRBD1 on 6 matching bases. Germline assignment: CDR1 SGHNT and CDR2 YENEEA. Trimming left V 4 bases short and J 8 bases short, with 17 bases between. The CDR3 has 14 amino acids. The CDR3 nucleotides read TGTGCCAGCAGCTCAAACGACAGGTGGTGGGGCTACACCTTC. It is translated as CASSSNDRWWGYTF.

This chain uses TRBV29-1 with TRBJ1-2, with unresolved D. In germline, CDR1 is SQVTM, CDR2 ANQGSEA. The CDR3 consists of 12 residues. V shed 4 bases and J shed 6 bases, with 12 bases lying between them. The chain's CDR3 is CSVVRPLDGYTF. DNA of the CDR3: TGCAGCGTTGTAAGACCGCTCGATGGCTACACCTTC.